Listed here are 6 T cell receptor beta chains from one sample, sequenced in a study of OX40 agonist ivuxolimab in advanced cancers. Library preparation used the immunoSEQ multiplex PCR assay. TCRdb's version of the immuneACCESS table is confined to in-frame rearrangements and falls short of the full clone set. An unresolved V gene accounts for under half of the shortfall where checked; the remainder is of unknown origin. For this sample the table gives under 85,000 clones, of which under 90% were detected only once. 0.68% of the sample rests with the top ten. This material consisted of CD4+ or CD8+ T cells sorted from blood, taken in a trial of the OX40 agonist ivuxolimab. The receptors were gathered from an adult with an advanced solid tumor such as melanoma, head and neck, liver or kidney cancer.

The chain's CDR3 is CASSLSARGDSPLHF. The CDR3 nucleotides read TGTGCCAGCAGTTTATCGGCCAGGGGAGATTCACCCCTCCACTTT. The chain combines TRBV27 with TRBJ1-6; D perhaps matches TRBD1 (6 bases). The CDR3 extends over 15 amino acids. Germline V gene lookup returns CDR1 MNHEY and CDR2 SMNVEV (reference sequence). Trimming left V 0 bases short and J 8 bases short, with 11 bases between.

This clone was observed a few times. The chain employs TRBV20-1 and TRBJ1-1, with a tentative D call TRBD1 (5 bases). There are 10 residues in the CDR3. Germline V gives CDR1 DFQATT, CDR2 SNEGSKA (reference sequence). Trimming pared 8 bases from V and 9 bases from J, leaving 13 bases between. CDR3 bases: TGCAGTATTAGGGCAGGGAAAGCTTTCTTT. Amino acids: CSIRAGKAFF.

The chain recombines TRBV11-2 with TRBJ1-6, with no clear D. CDR3 length: 15 residues. Germline V gene data show CDR1 as SGHAT and CDR2 as FQNNGV. Trimming shortened V by 2 bases and J by 7 bases, and 12 bases separated the two germline ends. The CDR3 sequence: CASSLLGQNNSPLHF. The CDR3, as DNA: TGTGCCAGCAGCTTATTGGGCCAGAACAATTCACCCCTCCACTTT. The full variable domain, in which reference TRBV11-2 and TRBJ1-6 provide the parts outside the CDR3, is EAGVAQSPRYKIIEKRQSVAFWCNPISGHATLYWYQQILGQGPKLLIQFQNNGVVDDSQLPKDRFSAERLKGVDSTLKIQPAKLEDSAVYLCASSLLGQNNSPLHFGNGTRLTVT.

This chain links TRBV5-1 with TRBJ2-7; D gene ambiguous. Germline V gene data show CDR1 as SGHRS and CDR2 as YFSETQ. V dropped 0 bases and J dropped 4 bases, with 5 bases sitting between them. This CDR3 is 12 amino acids long. The CDR3 loop is CASSLVGYEQYF. The CDR3 bases are TGCGCCAGCAGCTTGGTCGGATACGAGCAGTACTTC.

V is TRBV5-5 and J is TRBJ1-2, with D tentatively TRBD1 (5 bases). The V end lost 3 bases, the J end lost 2 bases, and 11 bases lay between the germline ends. In germline, CDR1 is SGHKS, CDR2 YYEKEE (reference sequence). The CDR3 totals 14 residues. CDR3 coding DNA: TGTGCCAGCAGCTGGACCGGGACCAACTATGGCTACACCTTC. It codes for CASSWTGTNYGYTF. Filled out from reference TRBV5-5 and TRBJ1-2, the complete variable domain reads DAGVTQSPTHLIKTRGQQVTLRCSPISGHKSVSWYQQVLGQGPQFIFQYYEKEERGRGNFPDRFSARQFPNYSSELNVNALLLGDSALYLCASSWTGTNYGYTFGSGTRLTVV.

The chain couples TRBV5-5 to TRBJ1-2; no firm D call. In germline, CDR1 is SGHKS, CDR2 YYEKEE (reference sequence). V was cut by 0 bases and J by 4 bases, with 22 bases left in between. The CDR3 loop spans 18 amino acids. This CDR3 is CASSLGPSRQALAYGYTF. CDR3 sequence (DNA): TGTGCCAGCAGCTTGGGGCCCTCCAGGCAGGCTCTCGCCTATGGCTACACCTTC.